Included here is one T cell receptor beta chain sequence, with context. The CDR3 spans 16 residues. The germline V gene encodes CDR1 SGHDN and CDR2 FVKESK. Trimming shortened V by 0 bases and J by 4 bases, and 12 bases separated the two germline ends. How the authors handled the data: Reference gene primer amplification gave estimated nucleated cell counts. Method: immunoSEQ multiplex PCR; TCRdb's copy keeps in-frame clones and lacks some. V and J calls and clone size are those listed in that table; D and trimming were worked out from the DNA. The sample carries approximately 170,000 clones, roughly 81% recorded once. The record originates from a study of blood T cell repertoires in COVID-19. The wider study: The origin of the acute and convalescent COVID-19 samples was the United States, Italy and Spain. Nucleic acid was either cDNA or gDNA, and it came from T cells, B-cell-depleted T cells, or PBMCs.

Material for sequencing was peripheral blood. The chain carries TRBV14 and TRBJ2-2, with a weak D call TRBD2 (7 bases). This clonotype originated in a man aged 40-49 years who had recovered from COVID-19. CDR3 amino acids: CASSQETGGLTGELFF. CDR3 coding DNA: TGTGCCAGCAGCCAAGAAACCGGGGGGCTCACCGGGGAGCTGTTTTTT.